This TCR beta chain originates from a study of blood T cell repertoires in COVID-19. TCRdb's copy holds only in-frame clones and misses some; the assay was immunoSEQ multiplex PCR. The top ten hold approximately 8.1% of the sample, which has almost 200,000 clones, around 89% seen once. This sequence was found in a woman under 30 who had recovered from COVID-19. Specimen: PBMCs or T cells enriched from blood (not recorded which).

In nucleotides, the CDR3 is TGTGCCAGCAGCTGGCGTGGAGGCACAGATACGCAGTATTTT. Translating gives CASSWRGGTDTQYF. V gene TRBV7-6 combines with J gene TRBJ2-3; D is undetermined. Trimming removed 4 bases at V and 1 base at J, with 9 bases between. CDR1 is SGHVS, CDR2 FNYEAQ, per germline. The CDR3 is made up of 14 amino acids.